A single sample gave rise to the 3 T cell receptor beta chains below, sequenced in a study of T cells after yellow fever vaccination. TCRdb analysed the 5' RACE reads with MiXCR anew, one entry per CDR3 protein. The sample includes hundreds of thousands of distinct CDR3 sequences, around 16% of them seen just once. This sample comprised PBMCs, obtained around 5 days after the first yellow fever vaccination. These receptor sequences come from a man aged 18 to 30 who received the YFV17D yellow fever vaccine.

The chain is built from TRBV5-1 and TRBJ2-5; 7 bases are shared with TRBD2. CDR1 is SGHRS and CDR2 is YFSETQ in the germline V gene. The CDR3 is made up of 13 amino acids. After removal of 5 bases from V and 2 bases from J, the junction contained 3 bases not matched to a gene. DNA of the CDR3: TGCGCCAGCAGAGCGGGACCACAAGAGACCCAGTACTTC. Protein: CASRAGPQETQYF.

V is TRBV7-3 and J is TRBJ2-2; 8 bases align to TRBD2. Trimming removed 5 bases from V and 1 base from J; junction bases left unmatched: 6. The germline CDR1 and CDR2 sequences are SGHTA and FQGTGA. The CDR3 runs to 16 residues. The CDR3 sequence is CASSLGLALNTGELFF. Written as DNA, the CDR3 is TGTGCCAGCAGCCTAGGACTAGCCTTGAACACCGGGGAGCTGTTTTTT.

The J gene is TRBJ1-2, the V gene TRBV3-1; the match to TRBD1 covers 8 bases. CDR1 LGHDT and CDR2 YNNKEL come from the germline V gene (reference sequence). CDR3 length equals 15 residues. The junction had 10 bases not matched to a gene; V was cut back by 2 bases and J by 8 bases. This chain's CDR3 is CASSQPRQGTMGYTF. CDR3 DNA sequence: TGTGCCAGCAGCCAACCCAGACAGGGGACTATGGGCTACACCTTC.